One sample yielded the 28 T cell receptor beta chains listed below, sequenced in a study of T-cell reconstitution after alpha-beta-depleted transplantation in children (TCRdb year 2016). Libraries were prepared through PCR. The instrument given in TCRdb is Illumina HiSeq 2500. Molecular barcoding was employed in the preparation of TCR libraries, with unique molecular identifiers being used to normalize TCRbeta repertoire quantification. TCRdb applied fastp at Q25 and MiXCR to the public reads, then kept only in-frame beta chains. One record per CDR3 amino acid sequence lists the most common genes and DNA. This sample comprises almost 500,000 distinct CDR3 sequences, under 12% of them detected only once. The ten largest make up around 2% of the sample. Explained via the paper, the treatment or condition label denotes: allogeneic hematopoietic cell transplantation with graft depleted of TCRalphabeta T cells and CD19 B cells.

This material consisted of PBMCs, taken before TCRalphabeta/CD19-depleted stem cell transplant. The receptor set was obtained from a child aged 2-9 years with inherited bone marrow failure, due to receive a stem cell transplant.

This clonotype was detected only a few times. The CDR3 sequence is CASSPHRGAQETQYF. For the CDR3, the DNA is TGTGCCAGCTCACCACACAGGGGGGCACAAGAGACCCAGTACTTC. V usage is TRBV18 and J usage is TRBJ2-5, with 8 positions matching TRBD1. Trimming at V came to 1 base and at J to 2 bases, leaving 3 bases not matched to a gene. Germline V CDR1 and CDR2: KGHSH, LQKENI. This CDR3 contains 15 residues.

This clonotype showed up just a few times. The rearrangement links TRBV28 to TRBJ2-5, with D possibly TRBD1 on 6 matching bases. V lost 5 bases, J lost 5 bases, and 18 bases lay in between. Germline V CDR1 and CDR2: MDHEN, SYDVKM. The CDR3 is made up of 15 amino acids. The CDR3 DNA sequence: TGTGCCAGCAGTCGAGACAGGCATATCGGGGAGACCCAGTACTTC. It yields the protein CASSRDRHIGETQYF.

This clonotype was found many times. A junction end diverges from the germline sequence, so it may reflect a read error. The V call is TRBV11-2, the J call TRBJ1-5; 9 nucleotides agree with TRBD1. The CDR3 has 14 amino acids. Germline values: CDR1 SGHAT, CDR2 FQNNGV. CDR3 sequence: CASSWGTGRQPQHF. The CDR3 nucleotides are TGTGCTAGCAGCTGGGGGACAGGGCGTCAGCCCCAGCATTTT. Combining the CDR3 with reference TRBV11-2 and TRBJ1-5 gives the whole variable domain EAGVAQSPRYKIIEKRQSVAFWCNPISGHATLYWYQQILGQGPKLLIQFQNNGVVDDSQLPKDRFSAERLKGVDSTLKIQPAKLEDSAVYLCASSWGTGRQPQHFGDGTRLSIL.

This clonotype was found many times. The chain carries TRBV13 and TRBJ2-2; TRBD2 matches 11 bases. V gave up 4 bases and J gave up 1 base; unmatched junction bases: 2. Germline CDR1 PRHDT, CDR2 FYEKMQ (reference sequence). The CDR3 length is 16 residues. The CDR3 bases are TGTGCCAGCAGCTCGGGACTAGCGGAGAACACCGGGGAGCTGTTTTTT. Amino acids: CASSSGLAENTGELFF.

This clonotype was seen repeatedly, ten times or more. The rearrangement joins TRBV12-3 or TRBV12-4 to TRBJ2-3; 8 nucleotides align to TRBD1. CDR3 length equals 14 residues. V gave up 5 bases and J gave up 9 bases; unmatched junction bases: 10. The CDR3 DNA reads TGTGCCAGCAGTACTCTTGTACAGGGGGACACGCAGTATTTT. Its translation is CASSTLVQGDTQYF.

This clonotype was observed at least ten times. This chain joins TRBV6-5 and TRBJ2-3, with D hard to call. V dropped 4 bases and J dropped 4 bases, with 12 bases sitting between them. Germline V gene sequence: CDR1 MNHEY, CDR2 SVGAGI. CDR3 length: 14 amino acids. The CDR3: CASSFHRDPDTQYF. CDR3 bases: TGTGCCAGCAGTTTTCACAGAGATCCAGATACGCAGTATTTT.

V and J are TRBV20-1 and TRBJ2-7; TRBD2 might be the D (6 bases). Germline loops: CDR1 DFQATT, CDR2 SNEGSKA (reference sequence). Trimming removed 5 bases at V and 0 bases at J, with 11 bases between. CDR3 length: 13 residues. CDR3 in DNA: TGCAGTGCTGGGGAGGTTAGCTCCTACGAGCAGTACTTC. Its protein is CSAGEVSSYEQYF.

This clonotype has at least ten counts. The genes are TRBV6-2 or TRBV6-3 and TRBJ2-1, with D hard to call. The V gene lost 6 bases and the J gene lost 6 bases, with 9 bases spanning the gap. The CDR3 is made up of 12 amino acids. CDR1 and CDR2 (germline): MNHEY, SVGEGT. CDR3 sequence reads: CASSYFGNEQFF. CDR3 in DNA: TGTGCCAGCAGCTATTTCGGCAATGAGCAGTTCTTC.

This clonotype has a count of ten or more. The rearrangement links TRBV10-2 to TRBJ2-3; no clear D gene. V was clipped by 2 bases and J by 5 bases, with 11 bases between them. Germline V gene lookup returns CDR1 WSHSY and CDR2 SAAADI. The length of the CDR3 is 14 residues. The CDR3, as DNA: TGCGCCAGCAGTGAGGAGCTAGTGTTAGATACGCAGTATTTT. It encodes CASSEELVLDTQYF.

Concerning this clonotype itself: With a much larger clone just one base away, this may be a read error. The chain uses TRBV7-9 and TRBJ2-3; weak D call: TRBD2 (5 bases). The CDR3 spans 16 residues. The V gene's germline CDR1 is SEHNR and CDR2 FQNEAQ (reference sequence). CDR3: CASSLVRAAITYTQYF. The DNA of the CDR3 is TGTGCCAGCAGCTTAGTGCGAGCGGCGATCACATATACGCAGTATTTT.

The table lists this clonotype with many counts. This CDR3 is CSVSLDRDFHEQYF. The CDR3 nucleotides are TGCAGCGTCTCGTTAGACAGGGACTTCCACGAGCAGTACTTC. The chain links TRBV29-1 to TRBJ2-7; D is possibly TRBD1 (7 bases). The ends were cut back, 6 bases at V and 5 bases at J, with 20 bases in the middle. CDR3 length: 14 residues. Looked up from germline, CDR1 is SQVTM and CDR2 is ANQGSEA.

Ten or more counts support this clonotype. This chain joins TRBV6-2 or TRBV6-3 and TRBJ2-3; D is uncertain. Trimming removed 0 bases from V and 5 bases from J, with 12 bases in between. Germline values: CDR1 MNHEY, CDR2 SVGEGT. This CDR3 has 15 amino acids. The DNA of the CDR3 is TGTGCCAGCAGTTACTCGACAACTACGGTAGATACGCAGTATTTT. Its protein is CASSYSTTTVDTQYF.

This clonotype came up a few times. V and J are TRBV5-1 and TRBJ2-7; a possible D gene is TRBD2 (6 bases). Germline CDR1 reads SGHRS; CDR2 reads YFSETQ. The CDR3 loop spans 14 amino acids. V was cut by 2 bases and J by 7 bases, with 16 bases left in between. CDR3 bases: TGCGCCAGCAGCTTCGTAGGGGCTAGCGAGGAGCAGTACTTC. Protein sequence: CASSFVGASEEQYF.

This clonotype has at least ten counts. The rearrangement links TRBV29-1 to TRBJ2-1, with 7 positions matching TRBD2. The CDR3 is 15 amino acids. Germline CDR1 and CDR2: SQVTM and ANQGSEA. J was trimmed by 1 base and V by 4 bases; bases with no gene match: 7. The CDR3: CSVVWREWSYNEQFF. CDR3 in DNA: TGCAGCGTTGTATGGCGGGAGTGGTCCTACAATGAGCAGTTCTTC.

The CDR3: CTSRRAGGPTGELFF. In nucleotides, the CDR3 is TGCACCAGCAGAAGAGCGGGAGGGCCCACCGGGGAGCTGTTTTTT. The chain has TRBV1 and TRBJ2-2; the table's TRBD2 call for D was not verified on the DNA. TRBV1 is reported as a pseudogene. The CDR3 has 15 amino acids.

The chain carries TRBV5-1 and TRBJ2-1; D perhaps matches TRBD2 (6 bases). The CDR3 totals 14 residues. From germline, CDR1 is SGHRS and CDR2 YFSETQ. V lost 2 bases and J lost 9, with 15 bases in between. CDR3 sequence reads: CASSFSREGLEQFF. The CDR3 bases are TGCGCCAGCAGCTTTTCGCGGGAAGGGCTTGAGCAGTTCTTC.

There are many counts of this clonotype. The chain combines TRBV7-9 with TRBJ2-1, with TRBD2 matching over 12 bases. Germline V gives CDR1 SEHNR, CDR2 FQNEAQ (reference sequence). This CDR3 is built from 16 residues. The ends lost 3 bases at V and 7 bases at J; junction bases unmatched: 7. CDR3 residues: CASSFSLAGGPNEQFF. The CDR3, as DNA: TGTGCCAGCAGCTTTAGCCTAGCGGGAGGGCCGAATGAGCAGTTCTTC.

This clonotype was counted at least ten times. This CDR3 is CASSTGTGVGTQYF. DNA of the CDR3: TGTGCCAGCAGTACCGGGACAGGGGTGGGGACCCAGTACTTC. The chain uses TRBV7-2 and TRBJ2-5; TRBD1 agrees at 10 bases. This CDR3 has 14 residues. V was clipped by 6 bases and J by 7 bases; unmatched bases: 8. Germline V gives CDR1 SGHTA, CDR2 FQGNSA.

This clonotype was seen many times. The chain combines TRBV18 with TRBJ2-1; 7 bases are a match to TRBD2. The germline CDR1 and CDR2 sequences are KGHSH and LQKENI. Trimming at V came to 3 bases and at J to 9 bases, leaving 14 bases not matched to a gene. The CDR3 covers 16 residues. The CDR3 sequence is CASSPYSGTNIREQFF. DNA for the CDR3: TGTGCCAGCTCACCCTATTCCGGGACTAACATCCGTGAGCAGTTCTTC.

This clonotype has a count of ten or more. The genes are TRBV20-1 and TRBJ2-7, with D unresolved. CDR1 is DFQATT, CDR2 SNEGSKA, per germline (reference sequence). The CDR3 is made up of 15 amino acids. V was cut by 1 base and J by 2 bases, with 15 bases left in between. The CDR3 sequence is CSARGPTGTAYEQYF. DNA of the CDR3: TGCAGTGCTAGAGGCCCGACGGGTACGGCCTACGAGCAGTACTTC.

This clonotype was recorded many times. The chain is built from TRBV27 and TRBJ2-2, with 7 nucleotides matching TRBD2. The CDR3 is 14 residues long. Trimming at V came to 4 bases and at J to 4 bases, leaving 3 bases not matched to a gene. Germline lookup yields CDR1 MNHEY and CDR2 SMNVEV (reference sequence). The CDR3 spells CASSSRLATGELFF. CDR3 in DNA: TGTGCCAGCAGTTCCAGACTAGCCACCGGGGAGCTGTTTTTT.

The sample holds many counts of this clonotype. The J gene is TRBJ2-5, the V gene TRBV5-1; 8 bases agree with TRBD2. This CDR3 region has 15 residues. Germline trimming cut 4 bases from V and 3 bases from J; bases unmatched to any gene: 8. The V gene's germline CDR1 is SGHRS and CDR2 YFSETQ. CDR3 residues: CASSDGTSNKETQYF. The CDR3 DNA reads as TGCGCCAGCAGCGACGGGACTAGTAACAAAGAGACCCAGTACTTC.

Comments on this clonotype: A read error may explain this, as a much larger clone is one base away. The CDR3 DNA reads TGCGCCAGCAGCGGGACAGTCACAGATGCGCAGTATTTT. It encodes CASSGTVTDAQYF. The chain couples TRBV4-3 to TRBJ2-3, with 7 nucleotides matching TRBD1. CDR3 length equals 13 residues. Germline CDR1 reads LGHNA; CDR2 reads YSLEER.

The chain links TRBV12-3 or TRBV12-4 to TRBJ2-7, with 9 bases aligning to TRBD2. The CDR3 is 16 amino acids. Trimming at V came to 3 bases and at J to 2 bases, leaving 8 bases not matched to a gene. CDR3 region: CASSLSEASGAYEQYF. CDR3 bases: TGTGCCAGCAGTTTGTCTGAAGCTAGCGGGGCCTACGAGCAGTACTTC.

The sample holds many counts of this clonotype. The CDR3 sequence is CASSLRGYQYEQYF. The CDR3 DNA is TGTGCCAGCAGCCTCCGCGGCTATCAGTACGAGCAGTACTTC. V is TRBV6-2 or TRBV6-3 and J is TRBJ2-7; D is ambiguous. CDR3 length: 14 residues. CDR1 and CDR2 from the germline V gene are MNHEY and SVGEGT. V lost 6 bases and J lost 4, with 16 bases in between.

The chain links TRBV7-2 to TRBJ2-7; TRBD2 matches at 10 bases. The CDR3 is 15 residues long. V was clipped by 6 bases and J by 2 bases; unmatched bases: 7. Per germline, CDR1 SGHTA and CDR2 FQGNSA. The CDR3 DNA reads as TGTGCCAGCAGTACACGGACTAGCGGCCCCTACGAGCAGTACTTC. Amino acid sequence: CASSTRTSGPYEQYF. The full variable domain, its missing parts supplied by reference TRBV7-2 and TRBJ2-7, is GAGVSQSPSNKVTEKGKDVELRCDPISGHTALYWYRQSLGQGLEFLIYFQGNSAPDKSGLPSDRFSAERTGGSVSTLTIQRTQQEDSAVYLCASSTRTSGPYEQYFGPGTRLTVT.

This chain connects TRBV7-2 to TRBJ2-2; no definite D call. Per the germline V gene, CDR1 is SGHTA and CDR2 is FQGNSA. The length of the CDR3 is 14 residues. The V and J ends lost 4 bases and 4 bases respectively, with 10 bases between them. Here the CDR3 DNA reads TGTGCCAGCAGCTATATCCAGAGCACCGGGGAGCTGTTTTTT. It specifies CASSYIQSTGELFF.

This clonotype was found many times. The chain links TRBV13 to TRBJ2-6, with D perhaps TRBD2 (6 bases). The germline V and J ends were trimmed by 4 bases and 2 bases, with 15 bases remaining between them. This CDR3 is built from 17 residues. In germline, CDR1 is PRHDT, CDR2 FYEKMQ (reference sequence). Written as DNA, the CDR3 is TGTGCCAGCAGCTGGACACTAGCACCACCTGGGGCCAACGTCCTGACTTTC. It codes for CASSWTLAPPGANVLTF.